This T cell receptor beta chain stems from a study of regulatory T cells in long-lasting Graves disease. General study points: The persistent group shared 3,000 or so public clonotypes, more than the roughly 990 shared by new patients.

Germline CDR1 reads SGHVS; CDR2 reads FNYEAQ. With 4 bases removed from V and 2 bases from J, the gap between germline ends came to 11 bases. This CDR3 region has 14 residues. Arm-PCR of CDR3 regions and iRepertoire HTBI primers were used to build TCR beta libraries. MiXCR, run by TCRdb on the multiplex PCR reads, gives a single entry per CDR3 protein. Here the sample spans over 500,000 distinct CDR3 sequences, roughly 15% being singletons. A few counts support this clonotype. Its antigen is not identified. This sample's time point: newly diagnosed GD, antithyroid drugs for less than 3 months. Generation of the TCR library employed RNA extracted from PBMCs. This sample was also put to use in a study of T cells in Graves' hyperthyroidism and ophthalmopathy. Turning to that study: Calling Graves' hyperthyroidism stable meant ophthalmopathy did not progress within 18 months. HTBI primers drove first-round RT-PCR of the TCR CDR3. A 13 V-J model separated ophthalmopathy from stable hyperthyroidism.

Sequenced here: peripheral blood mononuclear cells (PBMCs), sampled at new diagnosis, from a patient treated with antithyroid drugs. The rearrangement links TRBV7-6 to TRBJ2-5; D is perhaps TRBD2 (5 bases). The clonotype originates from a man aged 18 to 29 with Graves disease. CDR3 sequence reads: CASSSGLVQETQYF. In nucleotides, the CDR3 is TGTGCCAGCAGCTCCGGACTCGTACAAGAGACCCAGTACTTC.